The clone carrying this T cell receptor (beta chain) occurred a few times. The CDR3 loop spans 16 amino acids. Germline V gene data show CDR1 as ENHRY and CDR2 as SYGVKD. V was pared by 4 bases and J by 0 bases, with 14 bases between. TCRdb re-derived calls from the RT-PCR reads in MiXCR, one entry per CDR3 protein. The sample lists about 680,000 distinct CDR3 sequences; approximately 15% were seen once. The chain links TRBV10-3 to TRBJ2-3; D is perhaps TRBD2 (6 bases). This clonotype originated in a female donor in good health, serving as a healthy control. The sequenced sample was memory CD4+ T cells from blood. The CDR3 DNA is TGTGCCATCAGTGGTCGGACTACCCTGAGCACAGATACGCAGTATTTT. Its protein product is CAISGRTTLSTDTQYF.